This T cell receptor beta chain was captured in a study of shared clonotypes between healthy human individuals. Study-level background: Three CD4 naive, three CD4 memory, two CD8 naive and one CD8 memory plate were used per donor.

Study-level points and caveats: Between a handful of donors, naive CD4 clonotypes were shared at a level of about 5%. Despite large depth, rarefaction showed incomplete sorted-subset sequencing.

V lost 2 bases and J lost 6; bases outside the gene matches: 8. The CDR3 has 16 residues. In germline, CDR1 is SGHTA, CDR2 FQGNSA. Concerning this clone itself: Its antigen is unidentified.

TCRdb's copy holds only in-frame clones and misses some; the assay was immunoSEQ multiplex PCR. Among about 1.5 million clones listed, under 99% were seen once. This TCR was recovered from a man younger than 40 in good health. Material: naive CD4+ T cells sorted from blood. Subset in this sample: CD45RA+ positively selected. The rearrangement links TRBV7-2 to TRBJ2-1, with TRBD2 matching over 9 bases. Here the CDR3 DNA reads TGTGCCAGCAGCTTACAAGCGGGAGGTCTTGCCAATGAGCAGTTCTTC. Translating gives CASSLQAGGLANEQFF.